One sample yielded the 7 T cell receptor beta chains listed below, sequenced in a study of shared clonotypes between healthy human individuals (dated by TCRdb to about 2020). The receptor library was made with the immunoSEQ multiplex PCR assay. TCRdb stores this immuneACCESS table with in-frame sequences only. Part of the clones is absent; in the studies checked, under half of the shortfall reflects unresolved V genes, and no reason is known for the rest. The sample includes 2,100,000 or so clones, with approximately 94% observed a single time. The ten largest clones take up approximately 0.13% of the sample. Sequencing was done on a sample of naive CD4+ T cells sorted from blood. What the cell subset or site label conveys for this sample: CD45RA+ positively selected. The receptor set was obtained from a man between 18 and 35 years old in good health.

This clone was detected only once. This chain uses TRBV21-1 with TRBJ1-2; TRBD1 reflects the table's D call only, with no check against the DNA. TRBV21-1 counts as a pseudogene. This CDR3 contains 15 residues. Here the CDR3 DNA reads TGTGCCAGCAGCAGCCAGACAGGGGGCGGGGAAGGCTACACCTTC. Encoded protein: CASSSQTGGGEGYTF.

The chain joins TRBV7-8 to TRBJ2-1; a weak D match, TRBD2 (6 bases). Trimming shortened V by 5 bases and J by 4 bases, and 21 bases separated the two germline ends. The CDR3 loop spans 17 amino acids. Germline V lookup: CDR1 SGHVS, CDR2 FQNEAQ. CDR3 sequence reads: CASSAGPWRSPYNEQFF. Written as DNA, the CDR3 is TGTGCCAGCAGCGCGGGACCCTGGAGGAGCCCTTACAATGAGCAGTTCTTC.

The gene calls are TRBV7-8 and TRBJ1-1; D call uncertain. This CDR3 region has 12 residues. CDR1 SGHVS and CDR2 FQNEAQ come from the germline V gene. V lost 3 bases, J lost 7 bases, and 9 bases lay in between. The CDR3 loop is CASSFNSGEAFF. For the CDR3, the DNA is TGTGCCAGCAGCTTCAATTCGGGTGAAGCTTTCTTT.

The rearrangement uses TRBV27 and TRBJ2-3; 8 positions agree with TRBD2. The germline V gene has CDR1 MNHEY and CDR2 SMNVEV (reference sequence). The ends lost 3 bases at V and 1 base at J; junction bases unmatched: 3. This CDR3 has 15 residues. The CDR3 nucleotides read TGTGCCAGCAGTTTTGCCGGGGGGGGCACAGATACGCAGTATTTT. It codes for CASSFAGGGTDTQYF.

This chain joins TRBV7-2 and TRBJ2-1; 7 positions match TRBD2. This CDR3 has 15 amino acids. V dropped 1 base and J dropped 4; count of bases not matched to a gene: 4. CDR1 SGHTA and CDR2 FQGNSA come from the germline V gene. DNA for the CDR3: TGTGCCAGCAGCTTAGGCGGGGGAGTTTACAATGAGCAGTTCTTC. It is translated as CASSLGGGVYNEQFF.

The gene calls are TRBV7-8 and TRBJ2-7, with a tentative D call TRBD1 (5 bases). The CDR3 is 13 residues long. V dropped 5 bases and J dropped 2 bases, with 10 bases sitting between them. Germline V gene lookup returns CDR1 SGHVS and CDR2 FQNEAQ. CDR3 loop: CASSLGLAYEQYF. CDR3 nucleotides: TGTGCCAGCAGCCTGGGGCTAGCCTACGAGCAGTACTTC.

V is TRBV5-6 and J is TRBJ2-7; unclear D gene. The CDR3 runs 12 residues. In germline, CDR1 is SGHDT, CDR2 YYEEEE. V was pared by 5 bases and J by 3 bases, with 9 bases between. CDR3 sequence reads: CASSLRFYEQYF. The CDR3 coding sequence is TGTGCCAGCAGTCTAAGATTCTACGAGCAGTACTTC. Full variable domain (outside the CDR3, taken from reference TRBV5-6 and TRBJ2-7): DAGVTQSPTHLIKTRGQQVTLRCSPKSGHDTVSWYQQALGQGPQFIFQYYEEEERQRGNFPDRFSGHQFPNYSSELNVNALLLGDSALYLCASSLRFYEQYFGPGTRLTVT.